One sample yielded the 23 T cell receptor beta chains listed below, sequenced in a study of early T cells in non-severe SARS-CoV-2 infection. TCRdb re-analysed the 5' RACE reads in MiXCR, keeping a single row per CDR3 protein. The sample carries tens of thousands of distinct CDR3 sequences, roughly an eighth recorded once. Sample: whole blood, taken at baseline. These receptors were obtained from an adult who was a healthcare worker with PCR-confirmed SARS-CoV-2 infection or an uninfected control (not recorded which).

This clonotype was counted many times. The gene calls are TRBV12-3 or TRBV12-4 and TRBJ2-3, with 9 bases matching TRBD1. This CDR3 comprises 13 residues. V shed 5 bases and J 8 bases; nucleotides not matched to a gene: 5. This CDR3 reads CASSPTGGGTQYF. The CDR3 DNA follows: TGTGCCAGCAGTCCGACAGGGGGAGGTACGCAGTATTTT.

The sample holds many counts of this clonotype. This chain joins TRBV6-6 and TRBJ1-2; D uncertain. The CDR3 runs to 13 residues. The ends were cut back, 2 bases at V and 7 bases at J, with 11 bases in the middle. Germline CDR1 MNHNY, CDR2 SVGAGI (reference sequence). The CDR3 DNA follows: TGTGCCAGCAGTTACCAGAGAAATGCTGGCTACACCTTC. Protein sequence: CASSYQRNAGYTF.

This clonotype was picked up a small number of times. The J gene is TRBJ2-7, the V gene TRBV20-1; 9 positions agree with TRBD1. This CDR3 has 13 residues. From germline, CDR1 is DFQATT and CDR2 SNEGSKA (reference sequence). With 6 bases clipped from V and 5 bases from J, the junction kept 8 bases outside the gene matches. Here the CDR3 reads CSAPQGARNEQYF. CDR3 DNA sequence: TGCAGTGCCCCACAGGGGGCACGAAACGAGCAGTACTTC.

The table lists this clonotype with a few counts. This rearrangement joins TRBV10-3 to TRBJ1-6; D gene unclear. Trimming left V 6 bases short and J 5 bases short, with 14 bases between. Germline V gene lookup returns CDR1 ENHRY and CDR2 SYGVKD. CDR3 length: 15 amino acids. The CDR3 region is CAISVTETDNSPLHF. CDR3 DNA sequence: TGTGCCATCAGCGTGACCGAAACGGATAATTCACCCCTCCACTTT.

In its sample, this clonotype was seen a few times. The chain uses TRBV5-1 and TRBJ1-1; D unresolved. Germline CDR1 is SGHRS and CDR2 is YFSETQ. Trimming pared 2 bases from V and 1 base from J, leaving 12 bases between. The CDR3 contains 15 residues. The CDR3 protein is CASSFPHGENTEAFF. The CDR3 bases are TGCGCCAGCAGCTTCCCCCACGGGGAGAACACTGAAGCTTTCTTT. Filled out from reference TRBV5-1 and TRBJ1-1, the complete variable domain reads KAGVTQTPRYLIKTRGQQVTLSCSPISGHRSVSWYQQTPGQGLQFLFEYFSETQRNKGNFPGRFSGRQFSNSRSEMNVSTLELGDSALYLCASSFPHGENTEAFFGQGTRLTVV.

This clonotype has more than one count but fewer than ten. The chain combines TRBV7-2 with TRBJ2-3, with D possibly TRBD1 on 6 matching bases. Germline lookup yields CDR1 SGHTA and CDR2 FQGNSA. V lost 5 bases and J lost 9, with 15 bases in between. CDR3 length: 13 amino acids. CDR3 coding DNA: TGTGCCAGCAGCCGCCCAGGGGCCCACACGCAGTATTTT. It specifies CASSRPGAHTQYF.

The V and J genes are TRBV27 and TRBJ2-1; the D gene is possibly TRBD2 (5 bases). CDR1 is MNHEY and CDR2 is SMNVEV in the germline V gene (reference sequence). The V end was cut by 2 bases, the J end by 9 bases, with 14 bases between. The CDR3 totals 14 residues. CDR3 DNA: TGTGCCAGCAGTTTACAAAGAGGGCGGAGTGAGCAGTTCTTC. It is translated as CASSLQRGRSEQFF.

This clonotype was seen only once. The chain joins TRBV6-5 to TRBJ1-1; TRBD1 might be the D (5 bases). Germline V gene data show CDR1 as MNHEY and CDR2 as SVGAGI. The CDR3 sequence is 15 residues long. The germline V and J ends were trimmed by 2 bases and 1 base, with 11 bases remaining between them. The CDR3 here is CASSYGTARNTEAFF. The CDR3 bases are TGTGCCAGCAGTTACGGGACGGCGAGGAACACTGAAGCTTTCTTT.

The chain recombines TRBV5-1 with TRBJ2-7, with 12 bases aligning to TRBD2. The germline V gene encodes CDR1 SGHRS and CDR2 YFSETQ. This CDR3 region has 14 residues. With V trimmed by 2 bases and J by 7 bases, 4 bases remained unmatched. Written as DNA, the CDR3 is TGCGCCAGCAGCTTCCGGACTAGCGGGGAAGAGCAGTACTTC. It translates to CASSFRTSGEEQYF.

This chain links TRBV7-2 with TRBJ2-1, with D possibly matching TRBD2 (6 bases). This CDR3 is built from 14 residues. V lost 0 bases, J lost 4 bases, and 7 bases lay in between. Germline-derived CDR1 and CDR2 are SGHTA and FQGNSA. CDR3 sequence (DNA): TGTGCCAGCAGCTTAGCAGGGAGGTACAATGAGCAGTTCTTC. Translation gives CASSLAGRYNEQFF.

The chain carries TRBV5-1 and TRBJ1-6; unclear D gene. Germline CDR1 SGHRS, CDR2 YFSETQ. V gave up 1 base and J gave up 5 bases, with 10 bases separating them. This CDR3 is built from 15 residues. The CDR3 loop reads CASSLRRWDNSPLHF. The CDR3 DNA is TGCGCCAGCAGCTTGAGGCGGTGGGATAATTCACCCCTCCACTTT. The full variable domain, its missing parts supplied by reference TRBV5-1 and TRBJ1-6, is KAGVTQTPRYLIKTRGQQVTLSCSPISGHRSVSWYQQTPGQGLQFLFEYFSETQRNKGNFPGRFSGRQFSNSRSEMNVSTLELGDSALYLCASSLRRWDNSPLHFGNGTRLTVT.

This clonotype was observed at least ten times. V usage is TRBV7-3 and J usage is TRBJ2-1; no firm D call. V was pared by 5 bases and J by 7 bases, with 15 bases between. Per germline, CDR1 SGHTA and CDR2 FQGTGA. The CDR3 length is 14 residues. The DNA of the CDR3 is TGTGCCAGCAGCCGCTCGCCCGAAGTAAATGAGCAGTTCTTC. This sequence encodes CASSRSPEVNEQFF.

The genes are TRBV11-2 and TRBJ1-3; no firm D call. Trimming cost V 7 bases and J 9 bases, with 13 bases left between them. Germline assignment: CDR1 SGHAT and CDR2 FQNNGV. The CDR3 covers 12 residues. The CDR3: CASNRAGGTIYF. CDR3 in DNA: TGTGCCAGCAACCGCGCGGGCGGCACCATATATTTT.

This chain joins TRBV28 and TRBJ1-1, with D unclear. V gave up 5 bases and J gave up 2 bases, with 3 bases separating them. Germline values: CDR1 MDHEN, CDR2 SYDVKM. The CDR3 has 11 amino acids. CDR3 nucleotides: TGTGCCAGCAGTACTAACACTGAAGCTTTCTTT. This encodes CASSTNTEAFF.

The V and J genes are TRBV5-4 and TRBJ2-7; possibly TRBD2 for D (5 bases). Trimming removed 3 bases at V and 7 bases at J, with 5 bases between. The CDR3 has 10 amino acids. Germline assignment: CDR1 SGHNT and CDR2 YYREEE (reference sequence). The CDR3 here is CASSSGEQYF. DNA of the CDR3: TGTGCCAGCAGCTCGGGGGAGCAGTACTTC.

V usage is TRBV6-1 and J usage is TRBJ1-1, with D tentatively TRBD1 (5 bases). Germline CDR1 reads MNHNS; CDR2 reads SASEGT. Trimming cost V 6 bases and J 13 bases, with 27 bases left between them. The CDR3 sequence is 15 residues long. CDR3 nucleotide sequence: TGTGCCAGCAGCGCTACCTACCAGGGCCGAGGATATGGTTTCTTT. It specifies CASSATYQGRGYGFF.

In this sample, this clonotype turned up many times. The chain uses TRBV9 and TRBJ2-1; D is perhaps TRBD2 (5 bases). Germline lookup yields CDR1 SGDLS and CDR2 YYNGEE. Between the trimmed V and J ends, which lost 4 bases and 9 bases, there was a span of 11 bases. The CDR3 sequence is 12 residues long. CDR3 coding DNA: TGTGCCAGCAGCCCTCATGAGGGTGAGCAGTTCTTC. Protein sequence: CASSPHEGEQFF.

The chain uses TRBV20-1 and TRBJ2-4, with D possibly being TRBD2 (6 bases). The CDR3 covers 15 residues. Germline V gene data show CDR1 as DFQATT and CDR2 as SNEGSKA (reference sequence). Trimming left V 3 bases short and J 5 bases short, with 17 bases between. DNA of the CDR3: TGCAGTGCTAGTAGGCGGGGCGGGTTGGAAAACATTCAGTACTTC. It yields the protein CSASRRGGLENIQYF.

This clonotype showed up just a few times. V is TRBV7-2 and J is TRBJ2-3; 13 nucleotides agree with TRBD2. The CDR3 is 16 amino acids. The V and J ends lost 5 bases and 4 bases, in that order; junction bases with no gene match: 6. Germline CDR1 and CDR2: SGHTA and FQGNSA. CDR3 amino acids: CASSVWTSGGPDTQYF. The CDR3 nucleotides are TGTGCCAGCAGCGTTTGGACTAGCGGGGGCCCAGATACGCAGTATTTT.

This clonotype was counted once. The chain is built from TRBV7-9 and TRBJ1-3, with unresolved D. From germline, CDR1 is SEHNR and CDR2 FQNEAQ (reference sequence). The CDR3 has 16 amino acids. The ends were cut back, 5 bases at V and 0 bases at J, with 14 bases in the middle. CDR3 loop: CASSPKGTYSGNTIYF. The CDR3 DNA follows: TGTGCCAGCAGCCCTAAGGGCACCTACTCTGGAAACACCATATATTTT.

This clonotype was counted at least ten times. The chain combines TRBV20-1 with TRBJ2-7; D not certain. Per the germline V gene, CDR1 is DFQATT and CDR2 is SNEGSKA (reference sequence). The CDR3 totals 14 residues. Trimming removed 0 bases at V and 0 bases at J, with 9 bases between. In DNA form, the CDR3 reads TGCAGTGCTAGAGAGATACGTAACTCCTACGAGCAGTACTTC. Protein product: CSAREIRNSYEQYF.

This clonotype has ten or more counts. The chain carries TRBV6-1 and TRBJ1-6, with D perhaps TRBD1 (5 bases). The CDR3 loop spans 17 amino acids. With 0 bases removed from V and 7 bases from J, the gap between germline ends came to 16 bases. Germline loops: CDR1 MNHNS, CDR2 SASEGT. The CDR3 reads CASSEAPWARGNSPLHF. CDR3 nucleotides: TGTGCCAGCAGTGAAGCTCCCTGGGCGCGGGGGAATTCACCCCTCCACTTT.

The chain joins TRBV18 to TRBJ1-1; a weak D match, TRBD1 (5 bases). The CDR3 length is 14 residues. Between the trimmed V and J ends, which lost 3 bases and 5 bases, there was a span of 13 bases. In germline, CDR1 is KGHSH, CDR2 LQKENI. The CDR3 spells CASSPFPRETEAFF. The CDR3 DNA is TGTGCCAGCTCACCCTTCCCCAGGGAAACTGAAGCTTTCTTT.